This is a list of T cell receptor beta chains from one sample in a study of T cells after yellow fever vaccination. TCRdb reprocessed the 5' RACE reads via MiXCR and lists one record per CDR3 protein. The sample contains approximately 120,000 distinct CDR3 sequences, roughly 9% of which appear only once. The material sequenced was CD8+ T cells sorted from PBMCs, taken on the day of the yellow fever booster vaccination. Receptors were obtained from a man between 18 and 29 years old who received the YFV17D yellow fever vaccine. The conserved cysteine and the conserved F or W are not part of the CDR3 here.

v_gene,j_gene,CDR3aa
TRBV19,TRBJ2-7,ASSSRGLAGYEQY
TRBV6-2/TRBV6-3,TRBJ2-3,ASSRDSLTDTQY
TRBV19,TRBJ1-1,ASSIGMNTEAF
TRBV11-2,TRBJ1-6,ASRMRASPLH
TRBV27,TRBJ2-7,ASSSTRYEQY
TRBV20-1,TRBJ2-1,SARVTSGGALEEQF
TRBV20-1,TRBJ2-7,SARGLAGNTYEQY
TRBV25-1,TRBJ2-2,ASGLYAGTGELF
TRBV20-1,TRBJ2-3,SARDFRSGIVSDTQY
TRBV7-6,TRBJ2-3,ASSQGGAYTDTQY
TRBV6-6,TRBJ2-5,ASSYEGGETQY
TRBV4-1,TRBJ2-3,ASTLSPPGTSTDTQY
TRBV28,TRBJ1-1,ASSLSPPIGWDTEAF
TRBV25-1,TRBJ1-2,ASSESVQNYGYT
TRBV4-1,TRBJ2-5,ASSQGRYQETQY
TRBV18,TRBJ2-1,ASSTSPGGSKGEQF